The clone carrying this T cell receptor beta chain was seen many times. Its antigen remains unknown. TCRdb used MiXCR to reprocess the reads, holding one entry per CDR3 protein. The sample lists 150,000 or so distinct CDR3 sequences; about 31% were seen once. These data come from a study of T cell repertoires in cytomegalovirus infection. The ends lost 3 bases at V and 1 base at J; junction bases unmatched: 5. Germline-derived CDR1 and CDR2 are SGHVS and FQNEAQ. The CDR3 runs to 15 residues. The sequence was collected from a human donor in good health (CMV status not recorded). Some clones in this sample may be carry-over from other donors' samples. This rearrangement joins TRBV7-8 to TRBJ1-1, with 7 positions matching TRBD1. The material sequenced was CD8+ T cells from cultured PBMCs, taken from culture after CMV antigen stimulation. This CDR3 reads CASSLEGAWNTEAFF. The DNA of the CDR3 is TGTGCCAGCAGCTTGGAGGGGGCTTGGAACACTGAAGCTTTCTTT.